This TCR beta chain was sequenced for a study of T-cell memory formation after mild COVID-19. Across the whole study: Largely, TCR clusters stayed within a single donor. Whole-study results and caveats: Day 15 to 85 contracting clones showed balanced CD4/CD8; later expanders leaned CD4+.

UMIs and sample barcodes were carried by the TCR alpha and TCR beta cDNA libraries that 5'RACE produced using constant-segment primers. In TCRdb, the 5' RACE reads were re-called with MiXCR into one record per CDR3 protein. The data contain some 350,000 distinct CDR3 sequences, approximately 16% of them singletons. Germline CDR1 reads MNHNY; CDR2 reads SVGAGI (reference sequence). The CDR3 has 13 residues. V was cut by 2 bases and J by 6 bases, with 8 bases left in between. This clonotype was detected ten times or more. Its antigen is still unknown. The V gene is TRBV6-6, the J gene TRBJ2-1; the D call may be TRBD1 or TRBD2 (5 bases each). Sample: PBMCs or a T cell subset sorted from them (not recorded which). The clonotype comes from a man younger than 35 who had mild COVID-19 (a few samples of this study predate the infection). Cell type and time point are not known. CDR3 sequence reads: CASSYNGANEQFF. CDR3 sequence (DNA): TGTGCCAGCAGTTACAACGGGGCCAATGAGCAGTTCTTC.